This T cell receptor beta chain was captured in a study of T cell responses to AZD1222 COVID-19 vaccine (dated by TCRdb to the early 2020s). About the full investigation: A total of just over 230 trial participants underwent TCR sequencing, of whom some 200 had received two doses of AZD1222 and approximately 26 had received two doses of the MenACWY control vaccine. Trial participants were enrolled into age subgroups of 18-55, 56-69 and 70-plus years, which contained around 150, 29 and 61 TCR-sequenced participants, respectively. Summary of the overall study and its limitations: Epitopes outside the regions mutated in the B.1.351 and B.1.1.7 variants were reportedly recognized by nearly half of the unique spike-specific TCRs. The 56-69-year group was small, and its depth increase did not reach significance, likely because of low power. The whole spike protein was spanned by vaccine-associated CD4 TCRs, and dominant responses were seen in regions 160-218 and 743-854. Because no day 14 peak-response samples were available, the repertoires could be characterized only after the peak T cell response. A significant rise in spike-specific TCR breadth and depth was observed after two AZD1222 doses relative to day 0 and relative to MenACWY recipients. Conclusions about previously exposed vaccinees were limited because only a handful of AZD1222 recipients were SARS-CoV-2 seropositive at baseline. Participants were mostly white British and included more females than males, and it was suggested by the authors that clonal diversity may have been underestimated.

V is clipped by 6 bases and J by 13 bases, and the sequence between their germline boundaries is 15 bases long. CDR1 and CDR2 were assigned from the germline V gene (reference sequence) as MNHNY and SVGAGI. Measured from the cysteine to the phenylalanine, the CDR3 is 11 residues long. The DNA shown is the 33-base CDR3, in frame from base 1. The CDR3 regions of human TCRbeta chains were analyzed by immunosequencing. The study's processing was this. TCRs in the repertoires were compared against a reference library of SARS-CoV-2-specific TCRs that had been generated with the MIRA antigen-specificity platform. Breadth was defined as the fraction of unique TCRs that were SARS-CoV-2-associated. Depth was defined as the fraction of total T cells that were SARS-CoV-2-associated. Using the MIRA data, each spike-specific TCR was mapped to the spike region that the TCR reacts to and placed in a CD4 or CD8 class. Log10-transformed breadth and depth values were compared by one-way ANOVA with Sidak's multiple comparisons tests. In its TCRdb copy, this immuneACCESS table keeps in-frame sequences only and misses some clones. Where compared with another copy, unresolved V genes explain less than half of these, and the others have no known cause. For V, J and clone size, that table is used; D and trimming come from the DNA. The sample has about 140,000 clones on record, about 92% of them singletons. Of the sample, 3.6% is held by the ten largest clones.

This specimen's time point label, interpreted: about 28 days (+/-7) after the second vaccine dose. AZD1222 recipients given second doses at about 4 weeks or at about 12 weeks were pooled, since spike-specific TCR depth and breadth were not found to differ between the two schedules. Samples from vaccinated people were obtained from the UK trials COV001 and COV002, which included a single-blind randomized controlled phase 2/3 trial of AZD1222 (ChAdOx1 nCoV-19) in healthy adults. For TCRbeta chain sequencing, PBMC samples were collected from trial participants at day 0 and at day 28 after the second dose. Note on this clone: Its antigen is unknown. Nothing much larger sits one base from this clone, and base qualities are not available.

The TCR originated in an adult who received the AZD1222 COVID-19 vaccine. Sequences were derived from peripheral blood, sampled 28 days after the second AZD1222 dose. In this chain, TRBV6-6 is recombined with TRBJ2-5, with the D segment identity uncertain. The CDR3: CASRIQSSWYF. The sequenced DNA is TGTGCCAGCAGAATACAAAGTTCGTGGTACTTC.